This T cell receptor (beta chain) was observed in a study of technical replicates of blood from several donors. Profiled with immunoSEQ multiplex PCR; TCRdb holds only in-frame clones, not every one. Among 85,000 to 100,000 clones listed, approximately 95% were seen once. Germline loops: CDR1 MGHRA, CDR2 YSYEKL. There are 15 residues in the CDR3. V was clipped by 6 bases and J by 7 bases, with 19 bases between them. The TCR was taken from a human donor in good health. The material sequenced was T cells isolated from PBMCs. The chain has TRBV4-1 and TRBJ2-1, with D perhaps matching TRBD2 (7 bases). The CDR3 nucleotides read TGCGCCAGCAGTCTAAGAGGGGGGGGCCCGAATGAGCAGTTCTTC. Translation gives CASSLRGGGPNEQFF.